Listed below are T cell receptor beta chains from one sample, sequenced in a study of Graves' ophthalmopathy and Graves' hyperthyroidism. Using its own MiXCR run on the multiplex PCR reads, TCRdb lists one record per CDR3 protein. The sample has 600,000 to 650,000 distinct CDR3 sequences; about 24% are singletons. Sample: peripheral blood. All receptors come from a woman aged 18-29 years with stable Graves' hyperthyroidism. Some clones in this sample may be carry-over from other donors' samples. CDR3s include the opening cysteine and the closing phenylalanine or tryptophan. The D gene is left open where the match is weak. The listing skips clone size in some rows; elsewhere it reads once, few, many or a size class.

v_call	d_call	j_call	clone_size	cdr3_nt	cdr3_aa
TRBV7-2	TRBD2	TRBJ2-5	once	TGTGCCAGCAGCTCACGGACTAGCGGGAGACTAGAGACCCAGTACTTC	CASSSRTSGRLETQYF
TRBV6-1	TRBD1	TRBJ2-4	many	TGTGCCAGCAGTGACCTATACAGGGGAAACATTCAGTACTTC	CASSDLYRGNIQYF
TRBV30	NA	TRBJ2-5	many	TGTGCCTGGAGTGTAAAGGGCGGGGTGGTAGCACAAGAGACCCAGTACTTC	CAWSVKGGVVAQETQYF
TRBV28	NA	TRBJ2-5	many	TGTGCCAGCAGTCCACAGGGCCACCCGTACCAAGAGACCCAGTACTTC	CASSPQGHPYQETQYF
TRBV20-1	NA	TRBJ2-7	once	TGCAGTGCTAGTGATGGTACCGGACACTACGAGCAGTACTTC	CSASDGTGHYEQYF
TRBV6-4	NA	TRBJ1-1	many	TGTGCCAGCAAGGAGACCCGGGGGAACACTGAAGCTTTCTTT	CASKETRGNTEAFF
TRBV7-8	NA	TRBJ2-7	NA	TGTGCCAGCAGCCACCGGCCCATCTCCTACGAGCAGTACTTC	CASSHRPISYEQYF
TRBV12-3/TRBV12-4	NA	TRBJ2-7	many	TGTGCCAGCACTTTAGGCTCCTACGAGCAGTACTTC	CASTLGSYEQYF
TRBV20-1	NA	TRBJ2-7	many	TGCAGTGCTAGGATCTACGAGCAGTACTTC	CSARIYEQYF
TRBV29-1	TRBD2	TRBJ2-5	many	TGCAGCGTTGGACCCGGGGGGAGGGAGACCCAGTACTTC	CSVGPGGRETQYF
TRBV6-2/TRBV6-3	TRBD1	TRBJ2-7	many	TGTGCCAGCAGTTACCGGGGACAGGGTCCCTACGAGCAGTACTTC	CASSYRGQGPYEQYF
TRBV7-9	TRBD1	TRBJ2-7	NA	TGTGCCAGCAGCCAGGTGACAGGGCTCTACGAGCAGTACTTC	CASSQVTGLYEQYF
TRBV6-5	NA	TRBJ2-5	once	TGTGCCAGCAGTTACTTCCCGAACCAAGAGACCCAGTACTTC	CASSYFPNQETQYF
TRBV7-3	NA	TRBJ1-2	many	TGTGCCAGCAGCTTAACGGGGGTGGGTTCGGATGGCTACACCTTC	CASSLTGVGSDGYTF
TRBV6-1	NA	TRBJ1-1	many	TGTGCCAGCAGCCTTTCAGGGACGAACACTGAAGCTTTCTTT	CASSLSGTNTEAFF
TRBV19	NA	TRBJ2-7	few	TGTGCCAGTAGTCCAAATTCGGGACTTAAATACGAGCAGTACTTC	CASSPNSGLKYEQYF
TRBV11-2	NA	TRBJ2-4	few	TGTGCCAGCAGCTACGGGATAGGGGTGAACATTCAGTACTTC	CASSYGIGVNIQYF
TRBV18	NA	TRBJ1-1	NA	TGTGCCAGCTCACCACCGGGACTCTTGAACACTGAAGCTTTCTTT	CASSPPGLLNTEAFF
TRBV4-1	NA	TRBJ2-3	few	TGCGCCAGCAGCCAAGATCAGGGCACGCTATCCACAGATACGCAGTATTTT	CASSQDQGTLSTDTQYF
TRBV30	TRBD1	TRBJ1-1	many	TGTGCCTGGAGTGCGACAGGGGACACTGAAGCTTTCTTT	CAWSATGDTEAFF
TRBV11-2	NA	TRBJ1-5	few	TGTGCCAGCAGCGTGGGGACGGGGGGCAGTTATCAGCCCCAGCATTTT	CASSVGTGGSYQPQHF
TRBV12-3/TRBV12-4	TRBD2	TRBJ2-7	NA	TGTGCCAGCAGTTTCGCGTTAGCGGGAGACTTCTACGAGCAGTACTTC	CASSFALAGDFYEQYF
TRBV12-3/TRBV12-4	NA	TRBJ1-2	NA	TGTGCCAGCAGTTTACACAGGAGCTATGGCTACACCTTC	CASSLHRSYGYTF
TRBV5-6	NA	TRBJ2-7	many	TGTGCCAGCAGCTTGGAGGGGCGCAACTCCTACGAGCAGTACTTC	CASSLEGRNSYEQYF
TRBV6-5	TRBD2	TRBJ2-7	once	TGTGCCAGCAGTTCACCTCGGACTAGCGGCTCCTACGAGCAGTACTTC	CASSSPRTSGSYEQYF
TRBV28	NA	TRBJ1-2	NA	TGTGCCAGCAGGGACAGATTCTTTAACTATGGCTACACCTTC	CASRDRFFNYGYTF
TRBV9	TRBD1	TRBJ1-2	many	TGTGCCAGCAGCGGCTTACAGGGGTCGGCGTATGGCTACACCTTC	CASSGLQGSAYGYTF